This paragraph reports one T cell receptor (beta chain). The repertoire was sequenced with immunoSEQ multiplex PCR; TCRdb's copy has only in-frame clones and lacks some. In the table there are hundreds of thousands of clones, roughly nine tenths of which are singletons. Germline CDR1 reads SQVTM; CDR2 reads ANQGSEA. Trimming took 6 bases from V and 0 from J, leaving 14 bases between them. The CDR3 has 15 residues. The sample originates from a study of Ad26.COV2.S vaccination and SARS-CoV-2 variants. This specimen was peripheral blood, taken after recovery from COVID-19. The rearrangement uses TRBV29-1 and TRBJ1-4; no clear D. The clonotype originates from a human donor who had recovered from COVID-19. The CDR3 DNA reads TGCAGCGTGGTGCCTGACTCCGCAACTAATGAAAAACTGTTTTTT. Its protein product is CSVVPDSATNEKLFF.